This passage covers 17 T cell receptor beta chains from one sample sequenced in a study of blood T cell repertoires in COVID-19. Sequencing used immunoSEQ multiplex PCR; TCRdb keeps in-frame clones, though not all of them. The sample has approximately 250,000 clones, roughly nine tenths seen once; the top ten hold under 2%. Sequenced: peripheral blood. Receptors originate from an older woman who had recovered from COVID-19.

The rearrangement joins TRBV3-1 (or the pseudogene TRBV3-2) to TRBJ2-7, with TRBD2 matching 8 bases. Losses at the gene ends were 4 bases for V and 6 bases for J; bases not matched to a gene: 5. This CDR3 has 13 amino acids. Germline V lookup: CDR1 LGHDT, CDR2 YNNKEL (reference sequence). Here the CDR3 reads CASSPGGALEQYF. The CDR3 coding sequence is TGTGCCAGCAGCCCCGGGGGGGCCCTCGAGCAGTACTTC.

The genes are TRBV3-1 (or the pseudogene TRBV3-2) and TRBJ1-1, with no clear D. Germline CDR1 LGHDT, CDR2 YNNKEL (reference sequence). V lost 5 bases and J lost 10, with 14 bases in between. This CDR3 comprises 12 residues. CDR3 bases: TGTGCCAGCAGCTCCGATGGAGGGCTAGCTTTCTTT. Translating it yields CASSSDGGLAFF.

V is TRBV7-2 and J is TRBJ2-1; 9 nucleotides match TRBD2. Germline V gene sequence: CDR1 SGHTA, CDR2 FQGNSA. CDR3 length: 14 residues. The J segment lost 9 bases and the V segment lost 1 base, leaving 4 bases of the junction unmatched. CDR3 region: CASSLGAGGPEQFF. The CDR3 bases are TGTGCCAGCAGCTTAGGGGCGGGGGGGCCTGAGCAGTTCTTC.

Remarks on this clone: One end of the junction is discordant with germline, which a read error may explain. The chain recombines TRBV7-7 with TRBJ2-5; D call uncertain. The CDR3 consists of 15 residues. Germline assignment: CDR1 SSHAT and CDR2 FNYEAQ (reference sequence). The CDR3 region has the DNA TGTGCTAGCAGCTCCGGGTCTGCCGCGGTGGAGACCCAGTACTTC. Translation gives CASSSGSAAVETQYF.

This chain links TRBV18 with TRBJ1-4; D uncertain. V was cut by 2 bases and J by 0 bases, with 7 bases left in between. CDR1 is KGHSH, CDR2 LQKENI, per germline. The CDR3 is 15 amino acids. The CDR3 DNA reads as TGTGCCAGCTCACCATACAGTGCAACTAATGAAAAACTGTTTTTT. Translated, it gives CASSPYSATNEKLFF.

V gene TRBV12-3 or TRBV12-4 combines with J gene TRBJ1-5; D perhaps matches TRBD1 (6 bases). Trimming pared 6 bases from V and 5 bases from J, leaving 11 bases between. This CDR3 has 13 amino acids. CDR3 protein: CASSVDSDQPQHF. The CDR3 nucleotides are TGTGCCAGCAGCGTGGACAGCGATCAGCCCCAGCATTTT.

V and J are TRBV7-2 and TRBJ2-7; 9 bases align to TRBD1. The CDR3 spans 15 residues. The germline CDR1 and CDR2 sequences are SGHTA and FQGNSA. Trimming removed 5 bases from V and 5 bases from J; junction bases left unmatched: 10. In DNA form, the CDR3 reads TGTGCCAGCAGCATACCCGGGACAGGGCCCCACGAGCAGTACTTC. Translation gives CASSIPGTGPHEQYF.

The CDR3 DNA follows: TGTGCCAGCAGCGTAGCGATCCCGACAGTTTATAATTCACCCCTCCACTTT. It translates to CASSVAIPTVYNSPLHF. The chain uses TRBV9 and TRBJ1-6, with D tentatively TRBD1 (5 bases). From germline, CDR1 is SGDLS and CDR2 YYNGEE. Trimming cost V 0 bases and J 4 bases, with 14 bases left between them. This CDR3 spans 17 amino acids.

The CDR3, as DNA: TGTGCCAGCAGCCCCGTGCGGGGGACTGGCTACACCTTC. This encodes CASSPVRGTGYTF. The chain uses TRBV7-2 and TRBJ1-2; weak D call: TRBD1 (5 bases). V was trimmed by 5 bases and J by 7 bases, leaving 14 bases between them. CDR1 and CDR2 from the germline V gene are SGHTA and FQGNSA. The CDR3 contains 13 residues.

V is TRBV9 and J is TRBJ1-4; D is perhaps TRBD1 (5 bases). The CDR3 consists of 14 residues. Trimming cost V 1 base and J 10 bases, with 14 bases left between them. Germline CDR1 and CDR2: SGDLS and YYNGEE. CDR3 nucleotide sequence: TGTGCCAGCAGCGTACGGCAGGCGGGGGGAAAACTGTTTTTT. As protein: CASSVRQAGGKLFF.

V gene TRBV2 combines with J gene TRBJ2-3, with D perhaps matching TRBD1 (6 bases). The CDR3 covers 14 residues. The germline V and J ends were trimmed by 3 bases and 0 bases, with 7 bases remaining between them. The germline gives CDR1 SNHLY, CDR2 FYNNEI. The CDR3 loop is CASSDQGSTDTQYF. DNA for the CDR3: TGTGCCAGCAGTGATCAGGGGAGCACAGATACGCAGTATTTT.

The rearrangement links TRBV11-3 to TRBJ2-2; 10 nucleotides align to TRBD2. The CDR3 spans 15 residues. Germline V gene sequence: CDR1 SGHNT, CDR2 YENEEA. The J segment lost 5 bases and the V segment lost 5 bases, leaving 5 bases of the junction unmatched. The CDR3 DNA sequence: TGTGCCAGCAGCGCCGGACTAGCGGTGACCGGGGAGCTGTTTTTT. Translation gives CASSAGLAVTGELFF.

The J gene is TRBJ2-1, the V gene TRBV13, with 7 bases matching TRBD1. The CDR3 has 14 residues. Germline V gene data show CDR1 as PRHDT and CDR2 as FYEKMQ (reference sequence). V lost 8 bases and J lost 1; bases outside the gene matches: 5. Here the CDR3 reads CASSRGQSYNEQFF. The CDR3 DNA is TGTGCCAGCTCTAGGGGGCAGTCCTACAATGAGCAGTTCTTC.

V and J are TRBV5-4 and TRBJ1-4; D might be TRBD1 (6 bases). The germline V gene has CDR1 SGHNT and CDR2 YYREEE (reference sequence). V lost 4 bases to trimming and J lost 5 bases, with 18 bases between them. This CDR3 spans 16 amino acids. The CDR3 bases are TGTGCCAGCAGCAAAGGGGGGGCCGCGCGGAATGAAAAACTGTTTTTT. Translating it yields CASSKGGAARNEKLFF.

The gene calls are TRBV6-5 and TRBJ2-1; weak D call: TRBD1 (6 bases). Per germline, CDR1 MNHEY and CDR2 SVGAGI. The V end was cut by 6 bases, the J end by 5 bases, with 14 bases between. This CDR3 comprises 14 residues. The CDR3 region is CASSLQGRNNEQFF. The CDR3 DNA reads TGTGCCAGCAGCCTACAGGGCAGAAACAATGAGCAGTTCTTC.

The chain combines TRBV25-1 with TRBJ1-5, with 8 bases identical to TRBD1. The CDR3 length is 16 residues. CDR1 and CDR2 from the germline V gene are MGHDK and SYGVNS. Losses at the gene ends were 4 bases for V and 1 base for J; bases not matched to a gene: 6. This CDR3 reads CASSAGQGESNQPQHF. Here the CDR3 DNA reads TGTGCCAGCAGTGCCGGACAGGGCGAAAGCAATCAGCCCCAGCATTTT.

The chain employs TRBV24-1 and TRBJ2-1, with 7 bases matching TRBD1. V lost 1 base and J lost 8; bases outside the gene matches: 7. The CDR3 is made up of 15 amino acids. Germline CDR1 and CDR2: KGHDR and SFDVKD. The DNA for the CDR3 is TGTGCCACCAGTGATTTACCGACAGGGTCCGATGAGCAGTTCTTC. Translated: CATSDLPTGSDEQFF.